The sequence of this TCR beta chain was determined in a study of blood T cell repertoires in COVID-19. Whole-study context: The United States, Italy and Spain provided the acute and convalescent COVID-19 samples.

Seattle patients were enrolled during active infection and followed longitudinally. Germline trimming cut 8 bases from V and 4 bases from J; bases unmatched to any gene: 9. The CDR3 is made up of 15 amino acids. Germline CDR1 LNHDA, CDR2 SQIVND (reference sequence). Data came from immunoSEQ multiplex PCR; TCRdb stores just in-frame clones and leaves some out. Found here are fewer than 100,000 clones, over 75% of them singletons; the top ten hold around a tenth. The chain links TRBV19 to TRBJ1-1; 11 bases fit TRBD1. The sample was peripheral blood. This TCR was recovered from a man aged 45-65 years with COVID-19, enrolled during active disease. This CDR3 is CASDPGQGEGTEAFF. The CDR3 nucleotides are TGTGCCAGTGACCCGGGACAGGGGGAGGGCACTGAAGCTTTCTTT.